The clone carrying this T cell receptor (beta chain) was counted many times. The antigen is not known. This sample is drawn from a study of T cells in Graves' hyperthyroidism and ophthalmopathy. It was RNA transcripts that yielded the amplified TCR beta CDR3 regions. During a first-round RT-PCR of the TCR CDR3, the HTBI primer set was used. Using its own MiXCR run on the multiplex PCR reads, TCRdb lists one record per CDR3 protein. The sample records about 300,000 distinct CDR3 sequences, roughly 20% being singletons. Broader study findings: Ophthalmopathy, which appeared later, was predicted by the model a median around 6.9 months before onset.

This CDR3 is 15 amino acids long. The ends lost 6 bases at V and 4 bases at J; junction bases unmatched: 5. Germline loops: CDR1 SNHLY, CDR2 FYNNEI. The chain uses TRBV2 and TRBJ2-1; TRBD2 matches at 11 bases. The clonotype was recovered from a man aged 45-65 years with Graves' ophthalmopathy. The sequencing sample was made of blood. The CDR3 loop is CASRVAGGRYNEQFF. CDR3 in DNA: TGTGCCAGCAGGGTAGCGGGAGGGCGGTACAATGAGCAGTTCTTC.